The 25 T cell receptor beta chains given below trace back to one sample, sequenced in a study of blood T cell repertoires in COVID-19. Only in-frame clones appear in the TCRdb table, and some are missing; sequencing was by immunoSEQ multiplex PCR. Of 300,000 to 400,000 clones detected, roughly 84% appear once; the ten largest clones hold 1%. The source material was peripheral blood. The receptors shown here come from a man aged 50-59 years with active or convalescent COVID-19.

This rearrangement joins TRBV7-9 to TRBJ1-2; D possibly corresponds to TRBD1 (6 bases). CDR3 length equals 14 residues. With 5 bases removed from V and 2 bases from J, the gap between germline ends came to 12 bases. CDR1 is SEHNR, CDR2 FQNEAQ, per germline (reference sequence). The CDR3 coding sequence is TGTGCCAGCAGCCCCCCTGGACAGAACTATGGCTACACCTTC. Translating gives CASSPPGQNYGYTF.

The chain has TRBV24-1 and TRBJ2-5; 9 nucleotides line up with TRBD1. The CDR3 has 16 amino acids. V lost 4 bases to trimming and J lost 5 bases; unmatched junction nucleotides: 10. CDR1 KGHDR and CDR2 SFDVKD come from the germline V gene. The CDR3 sequence is CATSEPTGQGVETQYF. CDR3 sequence (DNA): TGTGCCACCAGTGAACCTACGGGACAGGGAGTCGAGACCCAGTACTTC.

The CDR3 nucleotides are TGTGCCTGGAGTGCCGGGACACTACATCAGCCCCAGCATTTT. Translated, it gives CAWSAGTLHQPQHF. The rearrangement uses TRBV30 and TRBJ1-5, with a weak D call TRBD1 (6 bases). This CDR3 comprises 14 residues. V was cut by 1 base and J by 5 bases, with 12 bases left in between. Germline-derived CDR1 and CDR2 are GTSNPN and SVGIG (reference sequence).

The gene calls are TRBV3-1 (or the pseudogene TRBV3-2) and TRBJ2-2; tentatively, D is TRBD1 (6 bases). V dropped 7 bases and J dropped 1 base, with 13 bases sitting between them. Germline CDR1 reads LGHDT; CDR2 reads YNNKEL (reference sequence). This CDR3 has 15 amino acids. The CDR3 DNA is TGTGCCAGCACTCCATCGGGACAGAACACCGGGGAGCTGTTTTTT. Translating gives CASTPSGQNTGELFF.

The chain carries TRBV28 and TRBJ1-2; 7 bases are shared with TRBD1. Germline CDR1 is MDHEN and CDR2 is SYDVKM. The CDR3 length is 15 residues. V dropped 5 bases and J dropped 8; count of bases not matched to a gene: 14. CDR3 DNA: TGTGCCAGCAGTGGGGCATCCAGGGGGTTCGGGGGCTACACCTTC. It yields the protein CASSGASRGFGGYTF.

V gene TRBV6-1 combines with J gene TRBJ2-6, with TRBD2 matching over 8 bases. The CDR3 has 19 amino acids. The ends lost 11 bases at V and 1 base at J; junction bases unmatched: 19. CDR1 is MNHNS, CDR2 SASEGT, per germline. In DNA form, the CDR3 reads TGTGCCCCCAGTGACGGGGGGGGGCGAGGAGGGTCTGGGGCCAACGTCCTGACTTTC. Translating gives CAPSDGGGRGGSGANVLTF.

The V gene is TRBV28, the J gene TRBJ2-7; TRBD2 agrees at 8 bases. There are 13 residues in the CDR3. The germline V gene encodes CDR1 MDHEN and CDR2 SYDVKM. V shed 7 bases, J shed 2 bases, and the junction held 4 bases outside the gene matches. The CDR3 loop reads CASKSGGTYEQYF. The CDR3 DNA reads as TGTGCCAGCAAAAGCGGGGGAACCTACGAGCAGTACTTC.

The genes are TRBV7-2 and TRBJ2-4, with D tentatively TRBD1 (5 bases). Between the trimmed V and J ends, which lost 0 bases and 5 bases, there was a span of 14 bases. This CDR3 region has 16 residues. Germline assignment: CDR1 SGHTA and CDR2 FQGNSA. The CDR3 here is CASSLASGRAENIQYF. Here the CDR3 DNA reads TGTGCCAGCAGCTTAGCGTCTGGCAGGGCAGAAAACATTCAGTACTTC.

V is TRBV10-1 and J is TRBJ1-5, with D hard to call. The CDR3 is 19 amino acids. Between the trimmed V and J ends, which lost 4 bases and 0 bases, there was a span of 22 bases. Germline assignment: CDR1 WNHNN and CDR2 SYGVQD (reference sequence). The CDR3, as DNA: TGCGCCAGCAGTGTGGCCTGTTACAGTATAACTTATAGCAATCAGCCCCAGCATTTT. Protein sequence: CASSVACYSITYSNQPQHF.

To note about this clone: Other DNA sequences in this specimen translate into the identical CDR3. The rearrangement joins TRBV5-1 to TRBJ1-1; a weak D match, TRBD1 (5 bases). V dropped 0 bases and J dropped 1 base, with 7 bases sitting between them. The germline V gene has CDR1 SGHRS and CDR2 YFSETQ. This CDR3 is 14 amino acids long. In DNA, the CDR3 is TGCGCCAGCAGCTTGGCGGGGGGGAACACTGAAGCTTTCTTT. As protein: CASSLAGGNTEAFF. The full variable domain, in which reference TRBV5-1 and TRBJ1-1 provide the parts outside the CDR3, is KAGVTQTPRYLIKTRGQQVTLSCSPISGHRSVSWYQQTPGQGLQFLFEYFSETQRNKGNFPGRFSGRQFSNSRSEMNVSTLELGDSALYLCASSLAGGNTEAFFGQGTRLTVV.

This chain uses TRBV25-1 with TRBJ1-4, with 7 nucleotides matching TRBD1. V was clipped by 3 bases and J by 5 bases; unmatched bases: 3. The CDR3 totals 14 residues. Germline-derived CDR1 and CDR2 are MGHDK and SYGVNS. The CDR3 reads CASSEGQLNEKLFF. The CDR3 region has the DNA TGTGCCAGCAGTGAGGGACAGTTAAATGAAAAACTGTTTTTT.

The genes are TRBV28 and TRBJ1-2; D gene unclear. CDR1 is MDHEN, CDR2 SYDVKM, per germline. This CDR3 is 14 amino acids long. V lost 6 bases and J 4 bases, leaving 15 bases between the germline ends. The CDR3 DNA is TGTGCCAGCAGATATCCGTCATCGGTCTATGGCTACACCTTC. It translates to CASRYPSSVYGYTF.

V usage is TRBV2 and J usage is TRBJ1-4, with TRBD1 matching over 7 bases. The junction had 7 bases not matched to a gene; V was cut back by 6 bases and J by 3 bases. Germline V gene data show CDR1 as SNHLY and CDR2 as FYNNEI. The CDR3 spans 15 residues. DNA of the CDR3: TGTGCCAGCAGCGAACGGGGACAGCCTAATGAAAAACTGTTTTTT. Its protein product is CASSERGQPNEKLFF. Full variable domain (remainder filled in from reference TRBV2 and TRBJ1-4): EPEVTQTPSHQVTQMGQEVILRCVPISNHLYFYWYRQILGQKVEFLVSFYNNEISEKSEIFDDQFSVERPDGSNFTLKIRSTKLEDSAMYFCASSERGQPNEKLFFGSGTQLSVL.

The V call is TRBV5-5, the J call TRBJ1-5; TRBD1 aligns across 9 bases. The CDR3 contains 15 residues. The germline gives CDR1 SGHKS, CDR2 YYEKEE (reference sequence). The junction had 6 bases not matched to a gene; V was cut back by 4 bases and J by 4 bases. Here the CDR3 reads CASSADRGVNQPQHF. CDR3 sequence (DNA): TGTGCCAGCAGCGCCGACAGGGGGGTAAATCAGCCCCAGCATTTT.

The rearrangement links TRBV5-4 to TRBJ1-2; 8 bases fit TRBD1. After removal of 2 bases from V and 0 bases from J, the junction contained 9 bases not matched to a gene. This CDR3 has 17 amino acids. In germline, CDR1 is SGHNT, CDR2 YYREEE (reference sequence). Here the CDR3 DNA reads TGTGCCAGCAGCTTAGTCCCACGGACAGGGTCTAACTATGGCTACACCTTC. It is translated as CASSLVPRTGSNYGYTF.

The genes are TRBV7-8 and TRBJ2-1, with a possible D match to TRBD2 (7 bases). Germline V gene lookup returns CDR1 SGHVS and CDR2 FQNEAQ. V lost 1 base and J lost 2, with 15 bases in between. The CDR3 is 17 residues long. CDR3 region: CASSLGEGDLTYNEQFF. The CDR3 nucleotides read TGTGCCAGCAGCTTAGGGGAGGGGGATTTAACCTACAATGAGCAGTTCTTC.

The rearrangement links TRBV5-1 to TRBJ2-5, with 10 bases lining up with TRBD2. Germline V lookup: CDR1 SGHRS, CDR2 YFSETQ. V was pared by 0 bases and J by 1 base, with 0 bases of the junction left unmatched. The CDR3 totals 15 residues. CDR3 protein: CASSLASGSQETQYF. The CDR3 DNA sequence: TGCGCCAGCAGCTTGGCTAGCGGGAGCCAAGAGACCCAGTACTTC. The full variable domain, in which reference TRBV5-1 and TRBJ2-5 provide the parts outside the CDR3, is KAGVTQTPRYLIKTRGQQVTLSCSPISGHRSVSWYQQTPGQGLQFLFEYFSETQRNKGNFPGRFSGRQFSNSRSEMNVSTLELGDSALYLCASSLASGSQETQYFGPGTRLLVL.

The chain uses TRBV4-3 and TRBJ2-5; a possible D gene is TRBD2 (5 bases). V dropped 0 bases and J dropped 5 bases, with 10 bases sitting between them. The CDR3 contains 14 residues. Germline V gives CDR1 LGHNA, CDR2 YSLEER. The CDR3 coding sequence is TGCGCCAGCAGCCAAGATACGGGATTGGAGACCCAGTACTTC. Its translation: CASSQDTGLETQYF.

V usage is TRBV28 and J usage is TRBJ2-6; possible D gene TRBD1, 5 bases. CDR1 and CDR2 (germline): MDHEN, SYDVKM. The CDR3 spans 20 residues. V was shortened by 3 bases and J by 2 bases, with 23 bases between the two germline ends. The CDR3, as DNA: TGTGCCAGCAGTTTTCAACTGACACCCAAGGGGTCAACTGGGGCCAACGTCCTGACTTTC. Translating gives CASSFQLTPKGSTGANVLTF.

V is TRBV5-8 and J is TRBJ2-1, with 8 bases fitting TRBD1. The V gene end was trimmed by 4 bases and the J gene end by 4 bases; junction bases not matched to a gene: 7. The CDR3 extends over 15 amino acids. Germline-derived CDR1 and CDR2 are SGHTS and YDEGEE. The CDR3 reads CASSQDRAQYNEQFF. CDR3 DNA sequence: TGTGCCAGCAGCCAGGACAGGGCGCAATACAATGAGCAGTTCTTC.

J is TRBJ1-6 and V is TRBV27; TRBD1 matches at 7 bases. CDR1 is MNHEY and CDR2 is SMNVEV in the germline V gene (reference sequence). J gave up 7 bases and V 5 bases, and 5 bases lay outside the gene matches. The CDR3 is 14 amino acids. CDR3 DNA sequence: TGTGCCAGCAGTACCCGGGACAGAAATTCACCCCTCCACTTT. It specifies CASSTRDRNSPLHF.

V gene TRBV2 combines with J gene TRBJ2-1; 7 nucleotides align to TRBD1. Trimming took 2 bases from V and 7 from J; bases not matched to a gene: 5. Germline V gives CDR1 SNHLY, CDR2 FYNNEI. This CDR3 region has 14 residues. CDR3 sequence reads: CASSESGQVNEQFF. The DNA for the CDR3 is TGTGCCAGCAGTGAATCAGGACAGGTGAATGAGCAGTTCTTC.

This chain connects TRBV11-2 to TRBJ1-1; 8 positions match TRBD1. Germline V gives CDR1 SGHAT, CDR2 FQNNGV. The CDR3 contains 15 residues. Trimming at V came to 5 bases and at J to 3 bases, leaving 8 bases not matched to a gene. CDR3 nucleotide sequence: TGTGCCAGCAGCACCCGACGGACAGGGCACACTGAAGCTTTCTTT. It is translated as CASSTRRTGHTEAFF.

The chain couples TRBV7-9 to TRBJ2-1, with 7 bases fitting TRBD1. J was trimmed by 0 bases and V by 5 bases; bases with no gene match: 4. The CDR3 sequence is 15 residues long. CDR1 and CDR2 (germline): SEHNR, FQNEAQ (reference sequence). The CDR3 loop reads CASSPPGGSYNEQFF. The CDR3 nucleotides read TGTGCCAGCAGCCCCCCAGGGGGCTCCTACAATGAGCAGTTCTTC.

This chain connects TRBV6-5 to TRBJ2-7, with D possibly TRBD1 on 5 matching bases. The germline V gene encodes CDR1 MNHEY and CDR2 SVGAGI. Trimming shortened V by 2 bases and J by 3 bases, and 8 bases separated the two germline ends. This CDR3 spans 13 amino acids. CDR3 loop: CASSYRQRYEQYF. CDR3 coding DNA: TGTGCCAGCAGTTACCGACAGCGCTACGAGCAGTACTTC.